The 22 T cell receptor beta chains below come from one sample, sequenced in a study of siplizumab effects on memory and regulatory T cells. Sequenced by immunoSEQ multiplex PCR; TCRdb stores in-frame clones only, minus some. Of approximately 100,000 clones in the sample, about 90% were seen once. Sequencing used Tregs sorted from blood. These receptors originate from a human donor in good health.

V is TRBV27 and J is TRBJ2-3, with unresolved D. Germline V gene data show CDR1 as MNHEY and CDR2 as SMNVEV (reference sequence). The CDR3 loop spans 15 amino acids. V was trimmed by 5 bases and J by 1 base, leaving 13 bases between them. The CDR3 sequence: CASSPLVLGTDTQYF. DNA of the CDR3: TGTGCCAGCAGTCCCTTGGTCCTGGGCACAGATACGCAGTATTTT.

This clone has more than one count but fewer than ten. The V and J genes are TRBV19 and TRBJ2-3; 14 positions agree with TRBD2. The J segment lost 0 bases and the V segment lost 4 bases, leaving 6 bases of the junction unmatched. CDR3 length: 18 amino acids. Germline assignment: CDR1 LNHDA and CDR2 SQIVND (reference sequence). In DNA form, the CDR3 reads TGTGCCAGTAGTACCATCGGGACTAGCGGGGGTAGCACAGATACGCAGTATTTT. Translated, it gives CASSTIGTSGGSTDTQYF.

This clone was observed once. The rearrangement uses TRBV28 and TRBJ2-7; 9 bases agree with TRBD1. Per the germline V gene, CDR1 is MDHEN and CDR2 is SYDVKM. V gave up 5 bases and J gave up 3 bases; unmatched junction bases: 8. This CDR3 comprises 15 residues. CDR3 sequence: CASSTPGTGNYEQYF. CDR3 bases: TGTGCCAGCAGTACCCCCGGGACAGGGAACTACGAGCAGTACTTC.

The rearrangement joins TRBV10-3 to TRBJ2-7, with D perhaps matching TRBD2 (6 bases). Between the trimmed V and J ends, which lost 7 bases and 2 bases, there was a span of 12 bases. Germline CDR1 is ENHRY and CDR2 is SYGVKD. This CDR3 is 13 amino acids long. In DNA form, the CDR3 reads TGTGCCATCACCGGCGGGACTCCCTACGAGCAGTACTTC. As protein: CAITGGTPYEQYF.

The CDR3 DNA is TGTGCCAGCAGCTTGGAGGCGGGGCGGGGAGATACGCAGTATTTT. Amino acid sequence: CASSLEAGRGDTQYF. V and J are TRBV5-4 and TRBJ2-3, with D perhaps TRBD2 (6 bases). Trimming pared 0 bases from V and 5 bases from J, leaving 13 bases between. The CDR3 is 15 residues long. Per germline, CDR1 SGHNT and CDR2 YYREEE (reference sequence).

The chain is built from TRBV11-1 and TRBJ2-7; 8 bases match TRBD2. Germline values: CDR1 SGHAT, CDR2 FQDESV (reference sequence). Trimming cost V 1 base and J 3 bases; bases outside gene matches: 5. The CDR3 covers 15 residues. The CDR3 nucleotides read TGTGCCAGCAGCTTAGGCACGGGGGGGAACTACGAGCAGTACTTC. Encoded protein: CASSLGTGGNYEQYF.

V gene TRBV30 combines with J gene TRBJ1-3; D ambiguous. Looked up from germline, CDR1 is GTSNPN and CDR2 is SVGIG (reference sequence). This CDR3 spans 13 amino acids. V lost 0 bases to trimming and J lost 2 bases, with 5 bases between them. The CDR3 spells CAWSVSAGNTIYF. DNA for the CDR3: TGTGCCTGGAGTGTATCGGCTGGAAACACCATATATTTT. The variable domain in full, completed from reference TRBV30 and TRBJ1-3, reads SQTIHQWPATLVQPVGSPLSLECTVEGTSNPNLYWYRQAAGRGLQLLFYSVGIGQISSEVPQNLSASRPQDRQFILSSKKLLLSDSGFYLCAWSVSAGNTIYFGEGSWLTVV.

The chain combines TRBV9 with TRBJ2-7, with D tentatively TRBD1 (6 bases). V lost 3 bases to trimming and J lost 6 bases, with 16 bases between them. CDR3 size: 14 residues. Germline V gene lookup returns CDR1 SGDLS and CDR2 YYNGEE. The CDR3 DNA sequence: TGTGCCAGCAGCGGGCTGGGGGCAAGGGCCGAGCAGTACTTC. It codes for CASSGLGARAEQYF.

The rearrangement links TRBV10-1 to TRBJ2-2, with D hard to call. From germline, CDR1 is WNHNN and CDR2 SYGVQD (reference sequence). The germline V and J ends were trimmed by 3 bases and 2 bases, with 1 base remaining between them. This CDR3 comprises 12 residues. In DNA form, the CDR3 reads TGCGCCAGCAGTGACAACACCGGGGAGCTGTTTTTT. Translated, it gives CASSDNTGELFF.

This clone was observed a few times. The chain combines TRBV20-1 with TRBJ1-1, with D maybe TRBD1 (6 bases). Germline assignment: CDR1 DFQATT and CDR2 SNEGSKA (reference sequence). Trimming took off 3 bases at V and 12 bases at J, with 14 bases between the two ends. This CDR3 comprises 11 residues. The CDR3 is CSARSQGWTFF. CDR3 DNA: TGCAGTGCTAGGTCACAGGGATGGACTTTCTTT.

The chain joins TRBV19 to TRBJ1-1; D ambiguous. CDR3 length: 14 residues. Trimming took off 5 bases at V and 0 bases at J, with 10 bases between the two ends. Germline CDR1 is LNHDA and CDR2 is SQIVND (reference sequence). The CDR3 nucleotides are TGTGCCAGTAGTCCTTGGACTCTGAACACTGAAGCTTTCTTT. Amino acid sequence: CASSPWTLNTEAFF. Filled out from reference TRBV19 and TRBJ1-1, the complete variable domain reads DGGITQSPKYLFRKEGQNVTLSCEQNLNHDAMYWYRQDPGQGLRLIYYSQIVNDFQKGDIAEGYSVSREKKESFPLTVTSAQKNPTAFYLCASSPWTLNTEAFFGQGTRLTVV.

V and J are TRBV7-2 and TRBJ1-1; D is possibly TRBD1 (6 bases). Deletions cut 4 bases from V and 5 bases from J, with 14 bases between. This CDR3 comprises 14 residues. Germline V gene data show CDR1 as SGHTA and CDR2 as FQGNSA. CDR3 nucleotides: TGTGCCAGCAGCTCAAACAGGGTCCAGACTGAAGCTTTCTTT. Translation gives CASSSNRVQTEAFF.

The CDR3 here is CASSSPGQGFYEQYF. Written as DNA, the CDR3 is TGTGCCAGCAGCTCACCGGGACAGGGATTTTACGAGCAGTACTTC. This sequence joins TRBV7-6 and TRBJ2-7; 9 bases fit TRBD1. This CDR3 region has 15 residues. From germline, CDR1 is SGHVS and CDR2 FNYEAQ. V shed 4 bases, J shed 4 bases, and the junction held 8 bases outside the gene matches.

The chain employs TRBV4-1 and TRBJ2-7; 7 positions match TRBD1. The germline V gene has CDR1 MGHRA and CDR2 YSYEKL. The CDR3 runs to 13 residues. The J segment lost 1 base and the V segment lost 4 bases, leaving 1 base of the junction unmatched. This chain's CDR3 is CASSPGQSYEQYF. Here the CDR3 DNA reads TGCGCCAGCAGCCCGGGACAGTCCTACGAGCAGTACTTC.

The chain combines TRBV5-4 with TRBJ2-2; possibly TRBD1 for D (6 bases). The germline V gene has CDR1 SGHNT and CDR2 YYREEE (reference sequence). The CDR3 extends over 14 amino acids. V was pared by 6 bases and J by 4 bases, with 13 bases between. The CDR3 sequence is CASNQQGPTGELFF. The CDR3 bases are TGTGCCAGCAATCAACAGGGACCCACCGGGGAGCTGTTTTTT.

This chain connects TRBV19 to TRBJ2-5; the match to TRBD2 covers 11 bases. The CDR3 consists of 16 residues. V shed 3 bases and J 8 bases; nucleotides not matched to a gene: 11. Looked up from germline, CDR1 is LNHDA and CDR2 is SQIVND (reference sequence). CDR3: CASSMSPGTSGRTQYF. Here the CDR3 DNA reads TGTGCCAGTAGTATGTCACCGGGGACTAGCGGAAGAACCCAGTACTTC. Complete variable domain (other parts from reference TRBV19 and TRBJ2-5): DGGITQSPKYLFRKEGQNVTLSCEQNLNHDAMYWYRQDPGQGLRLIYYSQIVNDFQKGDIAEGYSVSREKKESFPLTVTSAQKNPTAFYLCASSMSPGTSGRTQYFGPGTRLLVL.

This chain uses TRBV2 with TRBJ1-1; D is possibly TRBD1 (5 bases). Germline assignment: CDR1 SNHLY and CDR2 FYNNEI. Between the trimmed V and J ends, which lost 9 bases and 6 bases, there was a span of 8 bases. This CDR3 is 10 amino acids long. This CDR3 is CARWGAEAFF. As DNA, the CDR3 is TGTGCCAGATGGGGGGCTGAAGCTTTCTTT.

The chain carries TRBV2 and TRBJ2-1, with 7 bases matching TRBD2. Trimming removed 0 bases from V and 7 bases from J; junction bases left unmatched: 6. CDR3 length: 15 amino acids. Germline-derived CDR1 and CDR2 are SNHLY and FYNNEI. This CDR3 reads CASSEARVGGNEQFF. CDR3 in DNA: TGTGCCAGCAGTGAAGCGAGGGTCGGGGGGAATGAGCAGTTCTTC.

The chain recombines TRBV7-2 with TRBJ2-7; TRBD2 is a possible D gene (5 bases). Germline CDR1 reads SGHTA; CDR2 reads FQGNSA. The length of the CDR3 is 14 residues. V shed 3 bases and J shed 0 bases, with 9 bases lying between them. The CDR3 region has the DNA TGTGCCAGCAGCTTGCGGAGGAGCTCCTACGAGCAGTACTTC. Residues: CASSLRRSSYEQYF.

The rearrangement joins TRBV2 to TRBJ2-1; TRBD1 might be the D (6 bases). The CDR3 totals 14 residues. Germline values: CDR1 SNHLY, CDR2 FYNNEI. V dropped 7 bases and J dropped 6 bases, with 16 bases sitting between them. The chain's CDR3 is CASNSQGWSNEQFF. The CDR3 DNA is TGTGCCAGCAATTCCCAGGGGTGGTCCAATGAGCAGTTCTTC.

Comment on this clone: This sample includes further DNA sequences coding for the same CDR3. The J gene is TRBJ2-1, the V gene TRBV13; possible D gene TRBD1, 6 bases. The V end lost 2 bases, the J end lost 5 bases, and 25 bases lay between the germline ends. The CDR3 is made up of 19 amino acids. The germline gives CDR1 PRHDT, CDR2 FYEKMQ (reference sequence). The CDR3 nucleotides are TGTGCCAGCAGCTTATTGCCCAGTGGGGTAGCCCCAGGGGACAATGAGCAGTTCTTC. As protein: CASSLLPSGVAPGDNEQFF.

The J gene is TRBJ2-5, the V gene TRBV7-9; TRBD2 agrees at 8 bases. The CDR3 covers 14 residues. The V segment lost 3 bases and the J segment 5 bases; nucleotides outside the gene matches: 5. Germline CDR1 SEHNR, CDR2 FQNEAQ (reference sequence). The CDR3 coding sequence is TGTGCCAGCAGCTTTGCGGGAGGAGAGGAGACCCAGTACTTC. The encoded protein is CASSFAGGEETQYF.